This T cell receptor beta chain came from a study of shared clonotypes between healthy human individuals. Findings of the study overall: Non-shared clonotypes showed lower generation probabilities than clonotypes common to all four donors. Naive subsets tended to show greater estimated richness than memory subsets.

This table comes from immunoSEQ multiplex PCR, and its TCRdb copy is limited to in-frame clones, with some not included. Among hundreds of thousands of clones listed, approximately 75% were seen once. About this clone: Its matching antigen is unknown.

V lost 5 bases and J lost 3; bases outside the gene matches: 15. Germline V CDR1 and CDR2: MDHEN, SYDVKM. CDR3 length: 18 amino acids. Donors included only healthy HIV-negative adults lacking recent acute infections or vaccinations. Memory CD4+ cells were the fraction left after CD45RA+ naive selection. Sequencing input: memory CD4+ T cells sorted from blood. Subset of the sample: CD45RA-negative fraction. This TCR came from a woman aged 25 to 39 in good health. The chain uses TRBV28 and TRBJ2-2, with 7 positions matching TRBD2. The CDR3 sequence is CASSILAVRDRDTGELFF. The CDR3 DNA reads as TGTGCCAGCAGTATCCTAGCGGTGAGGGATCGAGACACCGGGGAGCTGTTTTTT.